These T cell receptor beta chains were read from a single sample in a study of vaccination effects on CD4 cells after COVID-19. Method: immunoSEQ multiplex PCR; TCRdb's copy keeps in-frame clones and lacks some. The profile covers about 66,000 clones, with approximately 78% appearing a single time and under 30% taken by the ten largest. Which antigens these TCRs recognize remains unknown. Material: CD4+ T cells from PBMCs cultured without peptide, obtained before COVID-19 vaccination. The receptors come from a human donor who had a prior SARS-CoV-2 infection. CDR3s include the opening cysteine and the closing phenylalanine or tryptophan. The order of the fields is clone size, J gene, D gene, V gene, CDR3 DNA, CDR3 protein. A D gene is named only where the DNA matches it firmly. Size values are once, few and many counts, or a class for expanded clones, and some rows have none.

clone_size: .
j_call: TRBJ1-1
d_call: TRBD1
v_call: TRBV5-1
cdr3_nt: TGCGCCAGCAGCTCCACAGGGGGCGTTGGGACTGAAGCTTTCTTT
cdr3_aa: CASSSTGGVGTEAFF

clone_size: .
j_call: TRBJ2-1
d_call: .
v_call: TRBV6-4
cdr3_nt: TGTGCCAGCAGTGTGGAGCACGCACGGAGTGAGCAGTTCTTC
cdr3_aa: CASSVEHARSEQFF

clone_size: once
j_call: TRBJ1-6
d_call: .
v_call: TRBV2
cdr3_nt: TGTGCCAGCGCGGATGATTATAATTCACCCCTCCACTTT
cdr3_aa: CASADDYNSPLHF

clone_size: .
j_call: TRBJ2-3
d_call: .
v_call: TRBV18
cdr3_nt: TGTGCCAGCTCACCTCAGACTAGTGAGGCAGATACGCAGTATTTT
cdr3_aa: CASSPQTSEADTQYF

clone_size: once
j_call: TRBJ2-3
d_call: .
v_call: TRBV5-1
cdr3_nt: TGCGCCAGCAGCTTGGAAACGCCGAGAACCGATACGCAGTATTTT
cdr3_aa: CASSLETPRTDTQYF

clone_size: .
j_call: TRBJ1-6
d_call: TRBD1
v_call: TRBV12-5
cdr3_nt: TGTGCTAGTGGTTTGAACTTCCTGACAGGGAACACCTATAATTCACCCCTCCACTTT
cdr3_aa: CASGLNFLTGNTYNSPLHF

clone_size: .
j_call: TRBJ2-7
d_call: .
v_call: TRBV12-3/TRBV12-4
cdr3_nt: TGTGCCAGCAGTCGGACCTCCTACGAGCAGTACTTC
cdr3_aa: CASSRTSYEQYF

clone_size: .
j_call: TRBJ2-2
d_call: TRBD2
v_call: TRBV5-4
cdr3_nt: TGTGCCAGCAGTAGCGGGGGGGCGACCGGGGAGCTGTTTTTT
cdr3_aa: CASSSGGATGELFF

clone_size: .
j_call: TRBJ1-2
d_call: .
v_call: TRBV14
cdr3_nt: TGTGCCAGCAGCCACAGACCCCGGGACAACTACTTCTATGGCTACACCTTC
cdr3_aa: CASSHRPRDNYFYGYTF

clone_size: .
j_call: TRBJ2-3
d_call: TRBD2
v_call: TRBV27
cdr3_nt: TGTGCCAGCAGTTTGCGGCTAGCGGGAGCAGATACGCAGTATTTT
cdr3_aa: CASSLRLAGADTQYF

clone_size: .
j_call: TRBJ2-3
d_call: .
v_call: TRBV19
cdr3_nt: TGTGCCAGTAGTACCCCTTTGGGGGGAGCGACAGATACGCAGTATTTT
cdr3_aa: CASSTPLGGATDTQYF

clone_size: .
j_call: TRBJ1-4
d_call: .
v_call: TRBV7-9
cdr3_nt: TGTGCCAGCAGCTTAGGGGGACGCCTGGTTGAAAAACTGTTTTTT
cdr3_aa: CASSLGGRLVEKLFF

clone_size: .
j_call: TRBJ2-3
d_call: .
v_call: TRBV7-3
cdr3_nt: TGTGCCAGCAGCTCCATAGGGGCCCGCACAGATACGCAGTATTTT
cdr3_aa: CASSSIGARTDTQYF

clone_size: .
j_call: TRBJ2-5
d_call: .
v_call: TRBV2
cdr3_nt: TGTGCCAGCAGACAGTACCAAGAGACCCAGTACTTC
cdr3_aa: CASRQYQETQYF

clone_size: once
j_call: TRBJ1-6
d_call: TRBD1
v_call: TRBV6-5
cdr3_nt: TGTGCCAGCCTAGGGGGACAGCCGCAGTCACCCCTCCACTTT
cdr3_aa: CASLGGQPQSPLHF

clone_size: few
j_call: TRBJ1-2
d_call: TRBD1
v_call: TRBV5-1
cdr3_nt: TGCGCCAGCAGCCTAGGACAGGGAAACTATGGCTACACCTTC
cdr3_aa: CASSLGQGNYGYTF